The next 21 T cell receptor beta chains were all read from a single sample in a study of blood T cells in healthy people across ages. A J-beta primer mix and a sample-barcoded 5' primer were used in a second PCR of roughly 7 to 12 cycles. A single record per CDR3 protein comes from TCRdb applying MiXCR to the 5' RACE reads. Of 550,000 to 800,000 distinct CDR3 sequences listed, approximately 21% were seen once; the top ten hold around 3.4%. Sequenced: blood. The receptors were gathered from an older man in good health.

The chain combines TRBV2 with TRBJ2-5; D remains ambiguous. CDR1 is SNHLY, CDR2 FYNNEI, per germline. CDR3 length: 13 amino acids. V was cut by 4 bases and J by 5 bases, with 11 bases left in between. This CDR3 is CASSGQVPETQYF. The CDR3, as DNA: TGTGCCAGCAGTGGTCAGGTCCCTGAGACCCAGTACTTC.

This clonotype was counted ten times or more. V usage is TRBV7-2 and J usage is TRBJ2-7; 10 nucleotides agree with TRBD2. Per the germline V gene, CDR1 is SGHTA and CDR2 is FQGNSA. The CDR3 runs to 14 residues. V was pared by 5 bases and J by 10 bases, with 11 bases of the junction left unmatched. Written as DNA, the CDR3 is TGTGCCAGCAGCGTACTGACTAGCGGGTCGAATCAGTACTTC. Protein sequence: CASSVLTSGSNQYF.

The J gene is TRBJ2-5, the V gene TRBV20-1; 9 bases align to TRBD2. With the DNA end fitting TRBJ2-7 better, the J assignment may be wrong. This CDR3 is 14 amino acids long. Germline assignment: CDR1 DFQATT and CDR2 SNEGSKA (reference sequence). CDR3 protein: CSASVGLASYEQYF. The CDR3 DNA reads TGCAGTGCTAGCGTGGGACTAGCCTCCTACGAGCAGTACTTC.

The chain links TRBV12-3 or TRBV12-4 to TRBJ1-2; a possible D gene is TRBD1 (5 bases). V was cut by 6 bases and J by 8 bases, with 19 bases left in between. This CDR3 contains 14 residues. The CDR3 DNA reads as TGTGCCAGCAGCCTTTCGACAGTCGTTGGAGGCTACACCTTC. Translated, it gives CASSLSTVVGGYTF.

This chain joins TRBV6-2 or TRBV6-3 and TRBJ2-5, with D possibly called TRBD1 or TRBD2 (5 bases each). Germline assignment: CDR1 MNHEY and CDR2 SVGEGT. V shed 0 bases and J shed 1 base, with 9 bases lying between them. This CDR3 is built from 15 residues. The CDR3 loop is CASSYSAGTQETQYF. The CDR3, as DNA: TGTGCCAGCAGTTACTCGGCCGGGACCCAAGAGACCCAGTACTTC.

The chain is built from TRBV10-3 and TRBJ1-1; D might be TRBD1 (6 bases). The CDR3 has 14 residues. The germline V gene encodes CDR1 ENHRY and CDR2 SYGVKD. Trimming stripped 6 bases from V and 5 bases from J, with 16 bases between. Here the CDR3 DNA reads TGTGCCATCAGCGGTCGGGGGGCTCAAACTGAAGCTTTCTTT. Protein sequence: CAISGRGAQTEAFF.

The chain couples TRBV28 to TRBJ1-4; weak D call: TRBD1 (5 bases). CDR1 and CDR2 (germline): MDHEN, SYDVKM. Trimming left V 5 bases short and J 8 bases short, with 21 bases between. The CDR3 has 16 amino acids. CDR3 in amino acids: CASSPPAGGGKEKLFF. CDR3 coding DNA: TGTGCCAGCAGTCCACCCGCGGGGGGTGGGAAGGAAAAACTGTTTTTT.

The V and J genes are TRBV7-2 and TRBJ1-4; D uncertain. The germline gives CDR1 SGHTA, CDR2 FQGNSA. Trimming left V 3 bases short and J 6 bases short, with 8 bases between. CDR3 size: 13 residues. CDR3 in DNA: TGTGCCAGCAGCTTGGTGGCAGATGAAAAACTGTTTTTT. The encoded protein is CASSLVADEKLFF.

CDR3 amino acids: CASSSASWGPGELFF. The CDR3 nucleotides read TGCGCCAGCAGCTCGGCATCTTGGGGGCCCGGGGAGCTGTTTTTT. The chain carries TRBV5-1 and TRBJ2-2; a possible D gene is TRBD1 (6 bases). The germline CDR1 and CDR2 sequences are SGHRS and YFSETQ. Trimming removed 3 bases at V and 6 bases at J, with 15 bases between. The CDR3 runs to 15 residues.

This clonotype was observed many times. This CDR3 reads CASSLGTGSYEQYF. The CDR3 DNA is TGTGCCAGCAGCTTAGGTACCGGATCCTACGAGCAGTACTTC. The gene calls are TRBV7-9 and TRBJ2-7, with D uncertain. The CDR3 runs to 14 residues. V was shortened by 1 base and J by 1 base, with 8 bases between the two germline ends. CDR1 is SEHNR and CDR2 is FQNEAQ in the germline V gene (reference sequence). Full variable domain (missing parts from reference TRBV7-9 and TRBJ2-7): DTGVSQNPRHKITKRGQNVTFRCDPISEHNRLYWYRQTLGQGPEFLTYFQNEAQLEKSRLLSDRFSAERPKGSFSTLEIQRTEQGDSAMYLCASSLGTGSYEQYFGPGTRLTVT.

This clonotype has just a few counts. The chain employs TRBV20-1 and TRBJ2-1; no reliable D call. V gave up 6 bases and J gave up 0 bases, with 18 bases separating them. Germline CDR1 DFQATT, CDR2 SNEGSKA (reference sequence). The CDR3 has 16 residues. CDR3: CSAPPFGRSSYNEQFF. As DNA, the CDR3 is TGCAGTGCGCCCCCGTTTGGGCGATCCTCCTACAATGAGCAGTTCTTC.

This clonotype occurred a few times. The rearrangement joins TRBV12-3 or TRBV12-4 to TRBJ2-5; no clear D gene. The DNA end lines up better with TRBJ2-7; the J call may be wrong. This CDR3 is built from 12 residues. The CDR3 loop reads CASSVSGHEQYF. CDR3 coding DNA: TGTGCCAGCAGTGTCTCAGGCCACGAGCAGTACTTC.

This clonotype turned up a few times. The conserved phenylalanine or tryptophan is not found at the CDR3 terminus, so this likely reflects a read error. This chain uses TRBV7-9 with TRBJ1-4, with D uncertain. V lost 4 bases, J lost 10 bases, and 16 bases lay in between. CDR3 size: 14 residues. Germline assignment: CDR1 SEHNR and CDR2 FQNEAQ (reference sequence). The CDR3 DNA is TGTGCCAGCAGCTCGCCCATGGCCGCCGGAAAACTGTTTTCT. Amino acid sequence: CASSSPMAAGKLFS.

This chain links TRBV10-3 with TRBJ2-3, with 7 bases lining up with TRBD2. J gave up 4 bases and V 6 bases, and 7 bases lay outside the gene matches. This CDR3 is built from 14 residues. The germline V gene has CDR1 ENHRY and CDR2 SYGVKD. The CDR3 DNA is TGTGCCATCAGCAGCCGACTAGCATCAGATACGCAGTATTTT. This gives the protein CAISSRLASDTQYF.

V and J are TRBV10-3 and TRBJ2-1; TRBD1 aligns across 7 bases. The V gene's germline CDR1 is ENHRY and CDR2 SYGVKD. V lost 10 bases, J lost 3 bases, and 3 bases stayed unmatched. The CDR3 is 12 amino acids. The CDR3 loop is CATRDSYNEQFF. As DNA, the CDR3 is TGTGCCACAAGGGACAGCTACAATGAGCAGTTCTTC.

This clonotype was seen ten or more times. The chain combines TRBV5-1 with TRBJ2-5; 9 nucleotides agree with TRBD1. Germline lookup yields CDR1 SGHRS and CDR2 YFSETQ. The junction had 2 bases not matched to a gene; V was cut back by 4 bases and J by 4 bases. This CDR3 spans 13 amino acids. DNA for the CDR3: TGCGCCAGCAGCCCGGACAGGGGAGAGACCCAGTACTTC. Translation gives CASSPDRGETQYF.

This clonotype was found many times. J is TRBJ1-1 and V is TRBV4-1; D unclear. The V gene lost 2 bases and the J gene lost 3 bases, with 10 bases spanning the gap. The CDR3 has 14 residues. Germline V gives CDR1 MGHRA, CDR2 YSYEKL. CDR3 DNA sequence: TGCGCCAGCAGCCAATTGTGGAGGGACACTGAAGCTTTCTTT. Amino acids: CASSQLWRDTEAFF.

This rearrangement joins TRBV4-3 to TRBJ2-1; the match to TRBD2 covers 8 bases. V lost 0 bases, J lost 4 bases, and 5 bases stayed unmatched. The CDR3 spans 16 residues. CDR1 is LGHNA, CDR2 YSLEER, per germline. This CDR3 is CASSQDYERGYNEQFF. The CDR3 DNA reads TGCGCCAGCAGCCAAGATTATGAGCGGGGGTACAATGAGCAGTTCTTC.

The chain employs TRBV21-1 and TRBJ2-5; the table calls TRBD2, which could not be checked here. TRBV21-1 is listed as a pseudogene. CDR3 size: 16 residues. The CDR3 loop reads CASSTRLAPGDGTQYF. In DNA, the CDR3 is TGTGCCAGCAGCACTCGACTAGCGCCGGGGGATGGGACCCAGTACTTC.

This chain joins TRBV27 and TRBJ2-7; D is possibly TRBD2 (6 bases). The V and J ends lost 2 bases and 1 base respectively, with 15 bases between them. In germline, CDR1 is MNHEY, CDR2 SMNVEV (reference sequence). The length of the CDR3 is 16 residues. The CDR3 nucleotides read TGTGCCAGCAGTTTAGTCGCGGGAATCGGGTCCTACGAGCAGTACTTC. It encodes CASSLVAGIGSYEQYF.

The chain links TRBV7-8 to TRBJ2-5; possible D gene TRBD1, 5 bases. V gave up 2 bases and J gave up 1 base, with 11 bases separating them. The CDR3 loop spans 15 amino acids. In germline, CDR1 is SGHVS, CDR2 FQNEAQ. CDR3 sequence (DNA): TGTGCCAGCAGCTTACTATGGGGCCCCCAAGAGACCCAGTACTTC. It translates to CASSLLWGPQETQYF.